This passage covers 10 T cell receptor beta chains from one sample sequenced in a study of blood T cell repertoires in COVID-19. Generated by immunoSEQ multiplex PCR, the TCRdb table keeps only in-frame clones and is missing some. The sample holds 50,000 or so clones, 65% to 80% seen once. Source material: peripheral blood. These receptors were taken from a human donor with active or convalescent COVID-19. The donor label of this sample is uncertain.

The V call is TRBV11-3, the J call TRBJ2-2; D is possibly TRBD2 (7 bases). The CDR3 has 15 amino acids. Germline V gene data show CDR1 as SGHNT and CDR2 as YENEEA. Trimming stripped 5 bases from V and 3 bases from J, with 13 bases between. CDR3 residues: CASSPRGGDTGELFF. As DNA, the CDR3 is TGTGCCAGCAGCCCCCGAGGGGGGGACACCGGGGAGCTGTTTTTT.

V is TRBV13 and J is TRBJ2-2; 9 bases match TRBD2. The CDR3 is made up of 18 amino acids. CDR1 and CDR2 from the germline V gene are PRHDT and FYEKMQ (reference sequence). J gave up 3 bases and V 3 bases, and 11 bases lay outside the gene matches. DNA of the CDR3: TGTGCCAGCAGCTTCACTATTCAGCTAGCGGGGTACACCGGGGAGCTGTTTTTT. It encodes CASSFTIQLAGYTGELFF.

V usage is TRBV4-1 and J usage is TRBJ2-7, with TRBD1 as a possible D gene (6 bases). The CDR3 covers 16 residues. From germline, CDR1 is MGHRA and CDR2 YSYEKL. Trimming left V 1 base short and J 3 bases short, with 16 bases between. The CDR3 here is CASSQGERQVYYEQYF. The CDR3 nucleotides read TGCGCCAGCAGCCAAGGGGAGAGACAGGTATACTACGAGCAGTACTTC.

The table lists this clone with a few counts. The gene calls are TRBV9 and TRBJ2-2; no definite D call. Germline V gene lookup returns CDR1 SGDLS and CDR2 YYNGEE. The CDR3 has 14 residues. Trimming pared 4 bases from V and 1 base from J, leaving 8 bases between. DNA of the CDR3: TGTGCCAGCAGCCCCCACATGAACACCGGGGAGCTGTTTTTT. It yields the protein CASSPHMNTGELFF.

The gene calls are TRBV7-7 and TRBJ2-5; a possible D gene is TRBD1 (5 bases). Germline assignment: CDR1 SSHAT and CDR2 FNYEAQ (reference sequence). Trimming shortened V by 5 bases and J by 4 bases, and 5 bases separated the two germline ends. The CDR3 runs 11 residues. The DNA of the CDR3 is TGTGCCAGCAGCACAGGAGAGACCCAGTACTTC. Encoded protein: CASSTGETQYF.

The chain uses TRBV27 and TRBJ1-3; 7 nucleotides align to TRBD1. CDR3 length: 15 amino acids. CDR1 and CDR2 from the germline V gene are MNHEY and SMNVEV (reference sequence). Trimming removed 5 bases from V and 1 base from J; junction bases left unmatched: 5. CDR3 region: CASSNGRGSGNTIYF. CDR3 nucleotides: TGTGCCAGCAGTAACGGCAGGGGGTCTGGAAACACCATATATTTT.

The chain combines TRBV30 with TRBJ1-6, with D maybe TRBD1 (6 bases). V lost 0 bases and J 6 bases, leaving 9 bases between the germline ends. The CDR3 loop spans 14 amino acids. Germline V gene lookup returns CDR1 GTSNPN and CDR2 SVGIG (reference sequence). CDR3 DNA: TGTGCCTGGAGTGTCGTCAGGGGTAATTCACCCCTCCACTTT. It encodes CAWSVVRGNSPLHF.

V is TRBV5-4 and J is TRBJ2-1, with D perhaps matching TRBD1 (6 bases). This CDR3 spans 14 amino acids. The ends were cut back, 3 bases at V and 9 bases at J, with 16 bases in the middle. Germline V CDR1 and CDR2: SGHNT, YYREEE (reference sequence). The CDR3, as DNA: TGTGCCAGCAGCTCGTTAATACAGGGCCGTGAGCAGTTCTTC. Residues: CASSSLIQGREQFF. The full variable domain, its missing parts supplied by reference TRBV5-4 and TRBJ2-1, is ETGVTQSPTHLIKTRGQQVTLRCSSQSGHNTVSWYQQALGQGPQFIFQYYREEENGRGNFPPRFSGLQFPNYSSELNVNALELDDSALYLCASSSLIQGREQFFGPGTRLTVL.

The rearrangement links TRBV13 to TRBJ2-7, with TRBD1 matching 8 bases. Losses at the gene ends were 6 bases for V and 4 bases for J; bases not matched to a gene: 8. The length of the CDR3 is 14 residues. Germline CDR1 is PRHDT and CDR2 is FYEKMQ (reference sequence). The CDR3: CASRSRGRAYEQYF. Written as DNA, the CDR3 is TGTGCCAGCAGATCCAGGGGGCGCGCTTACGAGCAGTACTTC.

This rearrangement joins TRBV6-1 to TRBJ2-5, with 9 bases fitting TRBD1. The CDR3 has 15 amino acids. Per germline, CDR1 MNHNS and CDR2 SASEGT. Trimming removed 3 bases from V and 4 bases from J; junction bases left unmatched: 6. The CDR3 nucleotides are TGTGCCAGCAGTGACCACAGGGGGCGCAGAGAGACCCAGTACTTC. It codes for CASSDHRGRRETQYF.